The present entry profiles one T cell receptor (beta chain) with its context. Its target is not known. The data derive from a study of cytomegalovirus exposure and HLA in healthy donors. Study-level points and caveats: In an earlier analysis, in 540 or so donors, most V segments appeared productive either ~87% or ~30% of the time. TCR beta chain V- and J-gene trimming was linked, in a later analysis, to a missense variant in DCLRE1C.

It was with 60 Vbeta and 13 Jbeta primers that the PCR ran. Profiling relied on immunoSEQ multiplex PCR, and the TCRdb table lists in-frame clones only, not all of them. Its table records around 140,000 clones. This CDR3 contains 15 residues. Germline lookup yields CDR1 MNHEY and CDR2 SMNVEV (reference sequence). The ends lost 2 bases at V and 4 bases at J; junction bases unmatched: 7. This receptor was taken from a male donor in good health and CMV-seronegative. The chain recombines TRBV27 with TRBJ2-7; 8 bases agree with TRBD1. What was sequenced was PBMCs. CDR3 in amino acids: CASSLLAGGGYEQYF. DNA of the CDR3: TGTGCCAGCAGTTTACTAGCAGGGGGCGGATACGAGCAGTACTTC.